The rows below give T cell receptor beta chains drawn from one sample of a study of CD8 T cells in ankylosing spondylitis. Using its own MiXCR run on the 5' RACE reads, TCRdb lists one record per CDR3 protein. This table has roughly 670,000 distinct CDR3 sequences, around 19% appearing once. Sequencing input: blood, either unsorted or a sorted T cell fraction (not recorded which). The origin of the receptors is a male donor with ankylosing spondylitis. The CDR3 runs from the conserved cysteine through the conserved F or W. The order of the fields is D gene, J gene, V gene, clone size, CDR3 DNA, CDR3 protein. A D gene is named only where the DNA matches it firmly. A clone size is listed for some rows: how often the clone was seen (once, few, many), or a class if it is expanded.

d_call: -; j_call: TRBJ1-2; v_call: TRBV7-9; clone_size: -; cdr3_nt: TGTGCCAGCTGTGGTCCAGGGGTCCCTCGGGAGACCTTC; cdr3_aa: CASCGPGVPRETF
d_call: -; j_call: TRBJ2-1; v_call: TRBV6-2/TRBV6-3; clone_size: few; cdr3_nt: TGTGCCAGCAGTTACTTTGGGAGCTCCTACAATGAGCAGTTCTTC; cdr3_aa: CASSYFGSSYNEQFF
d_call: -; j_call: TRBJ1-5; v_call: TRBV5-6; clone_size: -; cdr3_nt: TGTGCCAGCAGCCCCCGGATGGAACAGCCCCAGCATTTT; cdr3_aa: CASSPRMEQPQHF
d_call: TRBD1; j_call: TRBJ2-1; v_call: TRBV12-3/TRBV12-4; clone_size: -; cdr3_nt: TGTGCCAGCAGCTATGGACAGGGGAGATGGCAGTTCTTC; cdr3_aa: CASSYGQGRWQFF
d_call: TRBD1; j_call: TRBJ2-2; v_call: TRBV27; clone_size: -; cdr3_nt: TGTGCCAGCAGTTTATCTGGGACAGGGGGCTACGGGGAGCTGTTTTTT; cdr3_aa: CASSLSGTGGYGELFF
d_call: -; j_call: TRBJ1-1; v_call: TRBV20-1; clone_size: few; cdr3_nt: TGCAGTGCTGTTACCCGGACAGCCCGGAACACTGAAGCTTTCTTT; cdr3_aa: CSAVTRTARNTEAFF
d_call: TRBD2; j_call: TRBJ2-3; v_call: TRBV20-1; clone_size: few; cdr3_nt: TGCAGTGCTAGAGGCCTCCGGGCGGGGGGGACAGATACGCAGTATTTT; cdr3_aa: CSARGLRAGGTDTQYF
d_call: TRBD2; j_call: TRBJ2-3; v_call: TRBV29-1; clone_size: -; cdr3_nt: TGCAGCGCAGATGGGGTGGCTAGCGGGAGGGCCGGTGCAGATACGCAGTATTTT; cdr3_aa: CSADGVASGRAGADTQYF
d_call: -; j_call: TRBJ2-5; v_call: TRBV4-1; clone_size: few; cdr3_nt: TGCGCCAGCAGCCAAGGGAACTTAGGGGAGACCCAGTACTTC; cdr3_aa: CASSQGNLGETQYF
d_call: -; j_call: TRBJ2-4; v_call: TRBV12-3/TRBV12-4; clone_size: few; cdr3_nt: TGTGCCAGCAGTCCGAGGTGGGGGTCCGGGAACATTCAGTACTTC; cdr3_aa: CASSPRWGSGNIQYF
d_call: TRBD1; j_call: TRBJ1-4; v_call: TRBV29-1; clone_size: few; cdr3_nt: TGCAGCGTTGACGAGGGACAGGGTGATGAAAAACTGTTTTTT; cdr3_aa: CSVDEGQGDEKLFF
d_call: -; j_call: TRBJ1-6; v_call: TRBV10-3; clone_size: few; cdr3_nt: TGTGCCATCAGTGAGGGGGGGTTCAGTTCACCCCTCCACTTT; cdr3_aa: CAISEGGFSSPLHF
d_call: -; j_call: TRBJ1-2; v_call: TRBV6-5; clone_size: -; cdr3_nt: TGTGCCAGCACCGGGGGAAACTATGGCTACACCTTC; cdr3_aa: CASTGGNYGYTF
d_call: -; j_call: TRBJ2-7; v_call: TRBV11-1; clone_size: few; cdr3_nt: TGTGCCAGCAGCTTAGGGCAGGGAGGAACCTACTACGAGCAGTACTTC; cdr3_aa: CASSLGQGGTYYEQYF
d_call: -; j_call: TRBJ2-7; v_call: TRBV5-1; clone_size: few; cdr3_nt: TGCGCCAGCAGGCTTGGGCCAGGGATGTGGGAGCAGTACTTC; cdr3_aa: CASRLGPGMWEQYF
d_call: -; j_call: TRBJ1-1; v_call: TRBV7-2; clone_size: few; cdr3_nt: TGTGCCAGCAGCGCTTACACGGACACTGAAGCTTTCTTT; cdr3_aa: CASSAYTDTEAFF
d_call: -; j_call: TRBJ1-5; v_call: TRBV16; clone_size: many; cdr3_nt: TGTGCCAGCAGCCAAACAGGGAAGAGCAATCAGCCCCAGCATTTT; cdr3_aa: CASSQTGKSNQPQHF
d_call: -; j_call: TRBJ1-6; v_call: TRBV12-3/TRBV12-4; clone_size: many; cdr3_nt: TGTGCCAGCAGTTTAGGGCAGTATAATTCACCCCTCCACTTT; cdr3_aa: CASSLGQYNSPLHF